This TCR beta chain was retrieved from a study of Tregs in tolerant kidney transplant recipients. General study results and limits: Nucleotide sequences could not be compared across some patients' samples due to primer changes.

Trimming took off 2 bases at V and 7 bases at J, with 9 bases between the two ends. Germline lookup yields CDR1 MDHEN and CDR2 SYDVKM. The CDR3 spans 13 residues. With regard to this clone: Its matching antigen is unknown.

Sequencing was performed with immunoSEQ multiplex PCR; in TCRdb, only in-frame clones are kept and a portion is missing. The sample consists of about 110,000 clones, 85% to 90% of them appearing once. The source is a human donor who received a combined kidney and bone marrow transplant. The source material was CD4+ T cells from blood, sampled before the transplant. The chain has TRBV28 and TRBJ1-5, with D perhaps TRBD1 (5 bases). CDR3 nucleotide sequence: TGTGCCAGCAGTTTAAAGGGGCAACAGCCCCAGCATTTT. The encoded protein is CASSLKGQQPQHF.